Presented here are 25 T cell receptor beta chains from one specimen sequenced in a study of blood T cells in healthy people across ages (dated by TCRdb to 2014 to 2015). The library was built by means of 5' RACE. The sequencer listed for this sample is Illumina HiSeq 2500. The second PCR ran for roughly 7 to 12 cycles and used a J-beta primer mix along with a sample-barcoded 5' primer. The public reads were quality trimmed at Q25 with fastp and then assembled into clones with MiXCR by TCRdb, keeping productive beta chains. Duplicate CDR3 protein sequences are folded into a single record with the most common DNA and genes. The sample table holds about 400,000 distinct CDR3 sequences, of which approximately 51% were seen once. Around 53% of the sample is in the top ten clones. Specimen: blood. These receptors all come from a man between 60 and 70 years old in good health.

CDR3 residues: CASSPGQGPYGYTF. Written as DNA, the CDR3 is TGTGCCAGCAGCCCGGGACAGGGCCCCTATGGCTACACCTTC. This chain connects TRBV5-4 to TRBJ1-2, with 9 bases identical to TRBD1. The CDR3 totals 14 residues. The J segment lost 4 bases and the V segment lost 4 bases, leaving 5 bases of the junction unmatched. Germline CDR1 is SGHNT and CDR2 is YYREEE (reference sequence).

The chain couples TRBV20-1 to TRBJ2-7; possibly TRBD1 or TRBD2 for D (5 bases each). Trimming shortened V by 3 bases and J by 7 bases, and 16 bases separated the two germline ends. The CDR3 has 13 amino acids. Looked up from germline, CDR1 is DFQATT and CDR2 is SNEGSKA (reference sequence). The DNA for the CDR3 is TGCAGTGCTAGGTTAGGGACCTACAATGAGCAGTACTTC. This codes for CSARLGTYNEQYF.

V usage is TRBV28 and J usage is TRBJ2-3; TRBD1 matches at 7 bases. V shed 1 base and J 1 base; nucleotides not matched to a gene: 5. Germline V gives CDR1 MDHEN, CDR2 SYDVKM. The CDR3 loop spans 16 amino acids. The CDR3 is CASSLSTGARTDTQYF. CDR3 nucleotides: TGTGCCAGCAGTTTATCAACAGGGGCGCGCACAGATACGCAGTATTTT. Looking up the rest from reference TRBV28 and TRBJ2-3 gives the full variable domain: DVKVTQSSRYLVKRTGEKVFLECVQDMDHENMFWYRQDPGLGLRLIYFSYDVKMKEKGDIPEGYSVSREKKERFSLILESASTNQTSMYLCASSLSTGARTDTQYFGPGTRLTVL.

Many counts were recorded for this clonotype. In DNA, the CDR3 is TGCAGTGCTAGTGCCCCCGGGACCAACACCTACGAGCAGTACTTC. It is translated as CSASAPGTNTYEQYF. This chain connects TRBV20-1 to TRBJ2-7; possibly TRBD1 or TRBD2 for D (5 bases each). There are 15 residues in the CDR3. The ends were cut back, 3 bases at V and 2 bases at J, with 17 bases in the middle. Per germline, CDR1 DFQATT and CDR2 SNEGSKA (reference sequence).

CDR3: CASSLASRGGMVGDTQYF. CDR3 DNA: TGTGCCAGCAGCTTAGCTTCCAGAGGCGGGATGGTTGGAGATACGCAGTATTTT. The V gene is TRBV7-2, the J gene TRBJ2-3, with TRBD2 as a possible D gene (6 bases). The CDR3 runs to 18 residues. The V end was cut by 0 bases, the J end by 5 bases, with 21 bases between. Germline CDR1 reads SGHTA; CDR2 reads FQGNSA.

The gene calls are TRBV14 and TRBJ2-7, with 9 bases lining up with TRBD1. CDR1 and CDR2 (germline): SGHDN, FVKESK. This CDR3 has 14 residues. V lost 6 bases to trimming and J lost 5 bases; unmatched junction nucleotides: 8. The CDR3 nucleotides are TGTGCCAGCAGGCCTAGGACAGGGGACCACGAGCAGTACTTC. It translates to CASRPRTGDHEQYF. The full variable domain, its missing parts supplied by reference TRBV14 and TRBJ2-7, is EAGVTQFPSHSVIEKGQTVTLRCDPISGHDNLYWYRRVMGKEIKFLLHFVKESKQDESGMPNNRFLAERTGGTYSTLKVQPAELEDSGVYFCASRPRTGDHEQYFGPGTRLTVT.

The chain combines TRBV20-1 with TRBJ2-7; 7 bases are shared with TRBD2. J lost 2 bases, V lost 6 bases, and 4 bases had no gene match. Germline loops: CDR1 DFQATT, CDR2 SNEGSKA (reference sequence). CDR3 size: 12 residues. CDR3 sequence reads: CSARTRAYEQYF. The CDR3 DNA reads TGCAGTGCGAGGACTAGGGCCTACGAGCAGTACTTC.

The chain carries TRBV7-2 and TRBJ2-1; D remains unclear. From germline, CDR1 is SGHTA and CDR2 FQGNSA. This CDR3 spans 16 amino acids. Between the trimmed V and J ends, which lost 1 base and 6 bases, there was a span of 16 bases. The CDR3 DNA sequence: TGTGCCAGCAGCTTAGGGCCTCCACCTGTTGGCAATGAGCAGTTCTTC. It encodes CASSLGPPPVGNEQFF.

The V and J genes are TRBV6-2 or TRBV6-3 and TRBJ2-3, with a tentative D call TRBD2 (5 bases). Germline CDR1 MNHEY, CDR2 SVGEGT. This CDR3 has 15 residues. Between the trimmed V and J ends, which lost 2 bases and 0 bases, there was a span of 9 bases. The CDR3 nucleotides read TGTGCCAGCAGTTACCGGGGTTCTAGCACAGATACGCAGTATTTT. This translates into CASSYRGSSTDTQYF.

The CDR3 region is CASSTSQGITDTQYF. The CDR3 DNA is TGTGCCAGCAGCACCTCCCAGGGGATCACAGATACGCAGTATTTT. The V and J genes are TRBV6-5 and TRBJ2-3, with D possibly matching TRBD1 (6 bases). V shed 6 bases and J shed 2 bases, with 15 bases lying between them. From germline, CDR1 is MNHEY and CDR2 SVGAGI. This CDR3 comprises 15 residues.

The V gene is TRBV5-1, the J gene TRBJ1-1; 8 bases fit TRBD1. This CDR3 has 14 amino acids. V lost 0 bases to trimming and J lost 7 bases; unmatched junction nucleotides: 5. CDR1 and CDR2 from the germline V gene are SGHRS and YFSETQ. CDR3: CASSLAGGFGEAFF. The DNA for the CDR3 is TGCGCCAGCAGCTTGGCAGGGGGCTTTGGTGAAGCTTTCTTT.

The J gene is TRBJ1-2, the V gene TRBV14; no clear D. Looked up from germline, CDR1 is SGHDN and CDR2 is FVKESK. V dropped 4 bases and J dropped 6 bases, with 12 bases sitting between them. CDR3 length: 13 residues. CDR3 loop: CASSPRLRDGYTF. DNA for the CDR3: TGTGCCAGCAGCCCCCGCCTTAGGGATGGCTACACCTTC.

V gene TRBV4-3 combines with J gene TRBJ2-7; 8 bases map to TRBD2. Germline assignment: CDR1 LGHNA and CDR2 YSLEER. This CDR3 region has 15 residues. The V segment lost 3 bases and the J segment 6 bases; nucleotides outside the gene matches: 10. For the CDR3, the DNA is TGCGCCAGCAGCCAGGCACTAGCGGCGCCCTCCGAGCAGTACTTC. Residues: CASSQALAAPSEQYF.

This chain links TRBV29-1 with TRBJ2-7; the D gene is possibly TRBD1 (5 bases). The V and J ends lost 7 bases and 3 bases respectively, with 13 bases between them. This CDR3 contains 12 residues. CDR1 and CDR2 from the germline V gene are SQVTM and ANQGSEA. DNA of the CDR3: TGCAGCGCGAATGGGGCAGGCTACGAGCAGTACTTC. This sequence encodes CSANGAGYEQYF.

This clonotype occurred many times. The chain links TRBV11-2 to TRBJ2-7; D possibly corresponds to TRBD2 (5 bases). The V gene's germline CDR1 is SGHAT and CDR2 FQNNGV. The CDR3 has 15 residues. V shed 3 bases and J shed 0 bases, with 12 bases lying between them. CDR3 nucleotide sequence: TGTGCCAGCAGCTTGGAGGCGCGGAGCTCCTACGAGCAGTACTTC. Protein sequence: CASSLEARSSYEQYF.

The chain links TRBV15 to TRBJ2-3; TRBD2 might be the D (6 bases). Germline assignment: CDR1 LNHNV and CDR2 YYDKDF (reference sequence). This CDR3 spans 16 amino acids. V was pared by 5 bases and J by 1 base, with 16 bases between. CDR3 protein: CATSRYRGGGTDTQYF. The CDR3, as DNA: TGTGCCACCAGCCGGTATCGGGGAGGAGGCACAGATACGCAGTATTTT.

This chain connects TRBV20-1 to TRBJ2-5; D gene ambiguous. CDR1 DFQATT and CDR2 SNEGSKA come from the germline V gene (reference sequence). The CDR3 runs to 14 residues. The V end lost 5 bases, the J end lost 6 bases, and 19 bases lay between the germline ends. CDR3 in amino acids: CSARIGDTWQTQYF. The CDR3 DNA reads TGCAGTGCTCGAATAGGAGACACCTGGCAGACCCAGTACTTC.

The chain recombines TRBV20-1 with TRBJ2-1, with D uncertain. The germline V gene has CDR1 DFQATT and CDR2 SNEGSKA (reference sequence). This CDR3 has 14 amino acids. V shed 3 bases and J shed 6 bases, with 15 bases lying between them. The CDR3 is CSASSSPVSNEQFF. The CDR3 DNA is TGCAGTGCTAGCAGCAGTCCGGTTTCCAATGAGCAGTTCTTC.

This clonotype appeared many times. The chain employs TRBV6-5 and TRBJ1-4; no firm D call. V shed 5 bases and J shed 8 bases, with 12 bases lying between them. The CDR3 totals 13 residues. Germline V CDR1 and CDR2: MNHEY, SVGAGI. The CDR3 region is CASSGREGEKLFF. The CDR3 DNA reads TGTGCCAGCAGTGGGAGAGAAGGCGAAAAACTGTTTTTT.

Ten or more counts support this clonotype. The chain joins TRBV29-1 to TRBJ2-7; D not resolved. Trimming removed 8 bases at V and 1 base at J, with 12 bases between. Germline CDR1 and CDR2: SQVTM and ANQGSEA. This CDR3 region has 12 residues. CDR3 nucleotide sequence: TGCAGCCCCTTGGGCAGTTCCTACGAGCAGTACTTC. Translating gives CSPLGSSYEQYF.

This clonotype was seen only a few times. The CDR3 DNA follows: TGCAGTGCTAGCGAGTTAGGGAGGAGCACAGATACGCAGTATTTT. This translates into CSASELGRSTDTQYF. The chain employs TRBV20-1 and TRBJ2-3; TRBD2 is a possible D gene (6 bases). The CDR3 is 15 amino acids. Between the trimmed V and J ends, which lost 3 bases and 0 bases, there was a span of 13 bases. Germline CDR1 and CDR2: DFQATT and SNEGSKA (reference sequence).

The gene calls are TRBV5-5 and TRBJ1-2; D gene uncertain. Germline CDR1 reads SGHKS; CDR2 reads YYEKEE (reference sequence). The CDR3 runs to 14 residues. The V end was cut by 1 base, the J end by 0 bases, with 7 bases between. The CDR3 DNA sequence: TGTGCCAGCAGCTTGACAGTTGCTAACTATGGCTACACCTTC. It is translated as CASSLTVANYGYTF.

The sample holds a few counts of this clonotype. The rearrangement uses TRBV20-1 and TRBJ2-5, with 8 bases that match TRBD2. V trimming: 6 bases; J trimming: 0 bases; junction bases outside the gene matches: 6. This CDR3 contains 14 residues. Germline CDR1 reads DFQATT; CDR2 reads SNEGSKA (reference sequence). In DNA, the CDR3 is TGCAGTGCCACAGGCGGGGGGTACCAAGAGACCCAGTACTTC. Its translation: CSATGGGYQETQYF.

The chain has TRBV4-2 and TRBJ1-4; D gene unclear. CDR1 and CDR2 from the germline V gene are LGHNA and YNFKEQ. V was shortened by 7 bases and J by 4 bases, with 13 bases between the two germline ends. The CDR3 covers 14 residues. The CDR3 loop is CASTHGIGNEKLFF. In DNA, the CDR3 is TGTGCCAGCACCCACGGGATAGGTAATGAAAAACTGTTTTTT.

This clonotype was observed a few times. J is TRBJ2-7 and V is TRBV18, with 8 bases that match TRBD1. V lost 3 bases, J lost 5 bases, and 9 bases stayed unmatched. This CDR3 has 15 amino acids. The germline gives CDR1 KGHSH, CDR2 LQKENI. In DNA, the CDR3 is TGTGCCAGCTCACCCCGGACAGGGTCGGGGGACGAGCAGTACTTC. Its translation: CASSPRTGSGDEQYF.